This is a list of T cell receptor beta chains from one sample in a study of blood T cell repertoires in COVID-19. This table comes from immunoSEQ multiplex PCR, and its TCRdb copy is limited to in-frame clones, with some not included. The sample carries about 200,000 clones, 70% to 90% recorded once. Specimen: peripheral blood. All receptors come from a woman aged 80 or over with acute or convalescent COVID-19. Both conserved end residues are part of each CDR3. Each record gives: CDR3 length, clone size, V gene, D gene, J gene, CDR3 protein, CDR3 DNA. The D gene is left open where the match is weak. Clone size, where shown, is once, few, many, or a class for clones that have expanded.

14	.	TRBV29-1	TRBD1	TRBJ1-5	CSVVSTGTNQPQHF	TGCAGCGTTGTTTCGACAGGGACCAATCAGCCCCAGCATTTT
15	once	TRBV11-1	.	TRBJ2-5	CASSLGTGESETQYF	TGTGCCAGCAGCTTAGGAACAGGCGAGTCGGAGACCCAGTACTTC
15	.	TRBV19	TRBD1	TRBJ1-5	CASSLRDRVNQPQHF	TGTGCCAGTAGTCTCCGGGACAGGGTTAATCAGCCCCAGCATTTT
16	.	TRBV5-1	TRBD2	TRBJ2-5	CASSTPQTSGRETQYF	TGCGCCAGCAGCACCCCTCAGACTAGCGGGAGGGAGACCCAGTACTTC
14	.	TRBV19	.	TRBJ1-3	CASRTTGSGNTIYF	TGTGCCAGTAGGACGACAGGCTCTGGAAACACCATATATTTT
15	few	TRBV28	TRBD1	TRBJ1-2	CASSLWMGTVYGYTF	TGTGCCAGCAGTTTATGGATGGGGACAGTCTATGGCTACACCTTC
15	.	TRBV6-6	.	TRBJ1-3	CASSYYGGSGNTIYF	TGTGCCAGCAGTTACTACGGGGGCTCTGGAAACACCATATATTTT
16	.	TRBV18	.	TRBJ2-4	CASSPPGALAKNIQYF	TGTGCCAGCTCACCCCCAGGTGCCCTAGCCAAAAACATTCAGTACTTC
15	.	TRBV7-2	.	TRBJ2-1	CASSLGLVGYNEQFF	TGTGCCAGCAGCTTAGGACTAGTGGGCTACAATGAGCAGTTCTTC
14	.	TRBV5-1	TRBD2	TRBJ2-3	CASSEGLNTDTQYF	TGCGCCAGCAGCGAGGGACTAAACACAGATACGCAGTATTTT
17	.	TRBV7-8	TRBD1	TRBJ1-2	CASSLAISWQGAYGYTF	TGTGCCAGCAGCTTAGCGATTTCGTGGCAGGGGGCTTATGGCTACACCTTC
15	.	TRBV11-3	TRBD2	TRBJ2-7	CASSSRGGVGYEQYF	TGTGCCAGCAGCTCCCGGGGGGGCGTAGGCTACGAGCAGTACTTC
14	once	TRBV18	.	TRBJ2-7	CASSPTGLAYEQYF	TGTGCCAGCTCACCAACTGGGCTAGCGTACGAGCAGTACTTC
13	.	TRBV7-9	.	TRBJ1-5	CASSRGSVQPQHF	TGTGCCAGCAGCCGAGGGTCGGTACAGCCCCAGCATTTT
13	.	TRBV28	.	TRBJ1-2	CASSSPSRDGYTF	TGTGCCAGCTCATCCCCGTCCCGCGATGGCTACACCTTC
15	.	TRBV5-1	TRBD2	TRBJ2-7	CASSPVAGGTYEQYF	TGCGCCAGCAGCCCGGTAGCGGGAGGGACCTACGAGCAGTACTTC
12	.	TRBV20-1	.	TRBJ1-1	CSASSGYTEAFF	TGCAGTGCTAGTTCAGGCTACACTGAAGCTTTCTTT
18	.	TRBV28	.	TRBJ1-4	CASSRPRGAGGLEEKLFF	TGTGCCAGCAGTCGACCAAGAGGGGCGGGAGGTTTGGAGGAAAAACTGTTTTTT
14	.	TRBV7-9	.	TRBJ2-3	CASSPSVGTDTQYF	TGTGCCAGCAGCCCTAGCGTGGGCACAGATACGCAGTATTTT
13	.	TRBV2	TRBD1	TRBJ1-5	CASRGQGASPQHF	TGTGCCAGCAGAGGGCAGGGGGCGTCCCCCCAGCATTTT
13	once	TRBV30	.	TRBJ1-5	CAWSVRRNQPQHF	TGTGCCTGGAGTGTACGTCGGAATCAGCCCCAGCATTTT
15	few	TRBV7-2	.	TRBJ2-7	CASSLVGVGPYEQYF	TGTGCCAGCAGCTTAGTAGGGGTGGGCCCCTACGAGCAGTACTTC
14	.	TRBV5-1	.	TRBJ2-2	CASSLGQAGGELFF	TGCGCCAGCAGCTTGGGACAGGCAGGCGGGGAGCTGTTTTTT
15	.	TRBV28	TRBD2	TRBJ2-3	CASSRGLGEGDTQYF	TGTGCCAGCAGCCGCGGACTAGGCGAAGGAGATACGCAGTATTTT
18	.	TRBV28	TRBD2	TRBJ2-1	CASKSLVLAGLGNNEQFF	TGTGCCAGCAAGTCTCTGGTCCTAGCGGGGTTGGGGAACAATGAGCAGTTCTTC
16	.	TRBV4-2	.	TRBJ1-6	CASSQDLRGGYAPLHF	TGTGCCAGCAGCCAAGATCTGAGGGGGGGGTATGCGCCCCTCCACTTT
13	.	TRBV2	.	TRBJ1-6	CASITGESSPLHF	TGTGCCAGCATTACGGGGGAATCTTCACCCCTCCACTTT
14	.	TRBV6-4	TRBD2	TRBJ2-1	CASSREGSYNEQFF	TGTGCCAGCAGCCGGGAGGGATCCTACAATGAGCAGTTCTTC
15	.	TRBV10-3	TRBD1	TRBJ1-6	CAISESTGANSPLHF	TGTGCCATCAGTGAGTCTACAGGGGCTAATTCACCCCTCCACTTT
15	.	TRBV7-2	.	TRBJ1-1	CASSLGSGMNTEAFF	TGTGCCAGCAGCTTAGGAAGTGGCATGAACACTGAAGCTTTCTTT
14	.	TRBV5-1	.	TRBJ1-2	CASSTSGVDYGYTF	TGCGCCAGCAGCACCTCCGGGGTCGACTATGGCTACACCTTC
13	.	TRBV21-1	.	TRBJ1-1	CASAWTDNTEAFF	TGTGCCAGCGCTTGGACAGATAACACTGAAGCTTTCTTT
13	.	TRBV9	TRBD1	TRBJ1-2	CASSVRDSYGYTF	TGTGCCAGCAGCGTCCGGGACAGCTATGGCTACACCTTC
14	.	TRBV14	.	TRBJ1-2	CASSRGYTIYGYTF	TGTGCCAGCAGCCGCGGGTACACAATCTATGGCTACACCTTC
14	.	TRBV19	.	TRBJ2-7	CASGPGALGSEQYF	TGTGCCAGTGGCCCAGGGGCTTTGGGCAGCGAGCAGTACTTC
14	.	TRBV10-3	.	TRBJ2-7	CAISELQTTGEQYF	TGTGCCATCAGTGAGTTACAGACAACAGGGGAGCAGTACTTC
16	.	TRBV5-4	.	TRBJ2-7	CASSLTRASETYEQYF	TGTGCCAGCAGCTTGACCCGGGCTAGCGAAACCTACGAGCAGTACTTC
15	.	TRBV24-1	TRBD1	TRBJ2-5	CATSDFKQGAETQYF	TGTGCCACCAGTGATTTTAAACAGGGGGCAGAGACCCAGTACTTC
12	.	TRBV29-1	TRBD1	TRBJ2-5	CSGRTGEETQYF	TGCAGCGGACGGACAGGAGAAGAGACCCAGTACTTC
14	.	TRBV9	.	TRBJ2-7	CASSVDGGTYEQYF	TGTGCCAGCAGCGTAGACGGAGGGACCTACGAGCAGTACTTC
15	.	TRBV5-1	TRBD1	TRBJ2-5	CASRSQGVQRETQYF	TGCGCCAGCAGGTCCCAGGGGGTCCAGAGGGAGACCCAGTACTTC